This TCR beta chain stems from a study of blood T cells in healthy people across ages. Next came a second PCR, run for about 7 to 12 cycles, which used a sample-barcoded 5' primer along with a J-beta primer mix. Tagging of each cDNA molecule was performed by a template-switch adaptor with 12 random nucleotides. TCRdb passed the 5' RACE reads through MiXCR, listing each CDR3 protein once. The table has almost 1 million distinct CDR3 sequences, roughly 47% seen once. Broader study findings: Conclusively comparing naive with antigen-experienced cells was impossible with unsorted PBMCs. As age increased, TCR beta diversity per million T cells fell in a roughly linear fashion.

Trimming took off 4 bases at V and 3 bases at J, with 12 bases between the two ends. Germline CDR1 KGHSH, CDR2 LQKENI. The CDR3 extends over 14 amino acids. With regard to this clonotype: Its antigen is as yet unknown.

This TCR came from a woman aged 55-69 years in good health. Sequenced material: blood. The chain joins TRBV18 to TRBJ2-5; tentative D call: TRBD2 (5 bases). CDR3 coding DNA: TGTGCCAGCTCACGGCCCACCGGGGAAGAGACCCAGTACTTC. Amino acids: CASSRPTGEETQYF.